A single T cell receptor (beta chain) is shown here with its context. What antigen it recognizes has not been identified. There are no base qualities to consult, and no much larger clone falls within one base. This specimen comes from a study of cytomegalovirus exposure and HLA in healthy donors (dated by TCRdb to about 2017). Concerning the study at large: An earlier analysis of several hundred of the donors reported 250 to 300 Gb of sequence data and 100 million to 140 million unique TCR beta sequences from about 179 million T cells. An early release that covered approximately 600 HLA-typed donors contained approximately 300 gigabases of sequencing data and 65 million to 100 million unique TCR sequences. Of the roughly 410 genotyped donors, 81% were placed in the genetic ancestry cluster associated with self-reported Caucasian donors. The aim of the study was to test whether cataloging public T cell receptors could identify signatures of past pathogen exposure. The study used immunosequencing to profile the T cell repertoires of approximately 650 subjects and linked those repertoires to cytomegalovirus serostatus. In addition to the first cohort of roughly 700 subjects, a separate validation cohort of 130 or so different subjects was used. To predict cytomegalovirus infection status, the study combined high-throughput TCR immunosequencing, statistical association of individual TCRs with disease status, and machine learning. A later analysis re-examined previously published TCR beta repertoires from roughly 650 donors and added high-resolution HLA genotyping to investigate patterns of TCR occurrence. Rather than drawing on any new phenotypic data, the later analysis identified candidate immune exposures from TCR beta sequences and the way those sequences occurred across donors. An earlier analysis of 587 of the donors used high-throughput TCR beta sequencing to judge whether each TCR beta V gene segment behaved as functional or pseudogenic. Donor age, sex, ethnicity and CMV serostatus were compiled together with the repertoire data. A later genetic analysis took genome-wide SNP genotypes for about 55% of the 666 donors and used that subset as a discovery cohort. All discovery cohort repertoires had been generated on a single sequencing platform. Class I and class II HLA loci were covered by the typing at four-digit resolution. The number of donors typed differed by locus, with 629-630 for A, B, C, DRB1 and DQB1, 522 for DQA1, 606 for DPA1, and around 450 for DPB1. Roughly five DR-DQ haplotypes were treated as single units for association and clustering because of strong linkage in the cohort. Across roughly 420 genotyped donors of the cohort, an average of about 240,000 unique TCR beta nucleotide sequences per donor were sequenced, and roughly 18% of those sequences were non-productive. Findings and caveats that apply to the study as a whole: When HLA alleles, especially DR and DQ, strongly co-occurred, attributing TCR associations to individual alleles was difficult. Only TCR beta chains were sequenced in this cohort, and the absence of alpha or paired-chain data limited detectable features. The presence/absence analyses assumed that sequencing depth was roughly uniform across donors, and that assumption may not be true. A further reported finding was that TCR beta sequences accurately predicted the HLA-A and HLA-B alleles for most subjects in the first cohort. A later genetic analysis reported fewer N-insertions in productive TCRs among donors in an Asian-associated ancestry cluster than the roughly 650-donor mean. Because counts were too low, some 17 rarely observed V segments, including chromosome 9 orphons, were excluded from the earlier analysis of around 590 of the donors. Broadly in line with IMGT annotations, most TCR beta V segments showed up in productive rearrangements about 87% or about 30% of the time in an earlier analysis of 587 of the donors. Several of the top co-occurrence clusters appeared to be linked to parvovirus B19, influenza, CMV and Epstein-Barr virus, according to a later analysis. According to a later analysis, TCR association rates differed among HLA loci, with DRB1 alleles showing the most associated TCRs and HLA-C alleles showing the fewest. V-gene and J-gene trimming of TCR beta chains was associated with a missense DCLRE1C variant in a later genetic analysis, and the association was replicated in an independent cohort. In both the original and validation cohorts, the classifier was reported to diagnose cytomegalovirus status with high specificity and sensitivity. At a false discovery rate of 0.05, a later analysis linked 16,951 TCR beta sequences to specific HLA alleles. For the cohort, immune exposure information was limited to CMV serostatus. The study listed over 150 TCR beta chains as associated with cytomegalovirus. Because some donors lacked HLA typing at each locus, the association tests relied only on the typed subset. Correlated functional status among segregating V segments might be attributable to linkage disequilibrium, but an unknown experimental factor could not be ruled out. Most TCR sequences were observed very rarely across donors, whereas some public TCRs were present in many individuals. According to the authors, the approach could potentially be generalized to other disease states and immunological phenotypes. A cluster of highly shared sequence variants was judged likely to represent a technical artifact of the sequencing pipeline. Because the 87-base-pair reads could not distinguish some IMGT-functional V segments, including TRBV6-2 and TRBV6-3, those segments were excluded. A few of the identified cytomegalovirus-associated TCR beta chains were confirmed in vitro to be specific for cytomegalovirus antigens. According to a later analysis, most CMV-associated TCR beta chains appeared to be HLA-restricted, and the HLA associations seemed to be driven largely by CMV exposure. A later analysis found that HLA-associated TCR beta chains were more clonally expanded and had lower generation probabilities than equally common non-associated chains.

Spanning cysteine to phenylalanine, the CDR3 consists of 13 amino acids. This entry keeps only the CDR3 DNA: 39 bases, framed from base 1. Via the germline V gene, CDR1 is SGDLS and CDR2 YYNGEE. Trimming leaves V shorter by 2 bases and J shorter by 3 bases, with the junction holding 1 base beyond the gene matches. In total, about 650 healthy bone marrow donors made up the cohort. At the time of sampling, all cohort members were nominally healthy, though unrecorded immune exposures were likely present. The donor was CMV seropositive and was included in the group of 290 or so seropositive cohort members. A peripheral blood sample was provided by each donor, and peripheral blood mononuclear cells were used for TCR beta sequencing. The Qiagen DNeasy Blood Extraction Kit was used to extract genomic DNA from the blood cell samples. The method was the immunoSEQ multiplex PCR assay. A mixture of 60 forward primers for TCR Vbeta segments and 13 reverse primers for TCR Jbeta segments was used in the multiplex PCR. Amplification of the CDR3 region of rearranged TCR beta genes was performed with a multiplex PCR assay on genomic DNA. On the Illumina HiSeq System, the amplified TCR beta libraries were sequenced as 87-base-pair reads. The authors' pipeline ran thus. In a later analysis, roughly 80 million unique TCR beta chains were counted across the approximately 620 repertoires, and roughly 11 million of these chains were shared by at least two donors. Raw reads were error-corrected and collapsed into unique sequences by a nearest-neighbor algorithm in which closely related sequences were merged to remove PCR and sequencing errors. CDR3 sequences were aligned to IMGT reference sequences to assign V, D and J gene segments. Each retained sequence needed at least a six-nucleotide match to both a V gene segment and a J gene segment. A rearrangement was called productive if the CDR3 had no stop codons and remained in frame with V and J, and every other rearrangement was called non-productive. Following IMGT convention, CDR3 was defined as the stretch from the second conserved V-encoded cysteine up to the conserved J-encoded phenylalanine. The earlier analysis of some 540 of the donors excluded any sequence lacking an unambiguous match to a single V gene segment. An earlier analysis of roughly 590 of the donors called V segments functional above 56.7% productive rearrangements and segregating when the between-donor standard deviation exceeded 5%. A statistical classification framework was built for diagnosing cytomegalovirus status from the catalog of TCR beta chain sequences. In a later analysis, V and J genes were assigned by comparing TCR nucleotide sequences against IMGT/GENE-DB human TR gene sequences. A later analysis assigned CDR3 sequences and most-parsimonious VDJ recombination scenarios with the TCRdist pipeline. In a later analysis, each TCR beta chain was defined by its CDR3 amino acid sequence together with its V-gene family, and reads without a unique V-gene family were excluded. To address suspected cross-contamination and a sequencing artifact, a later analysis removed around 590 highly shared, low-generation-probability nucleotide sequences. A later analysis calculated a clonal expansion index for each public chain from normalized within-repertoire ranks of inferred template counts. A later analysis computed generation probabilities with a VDJ recombination model fitted to out-of-frame rearrangements, and checked the results against IGoR. Hypergeometric tests were used in a later analysis to score TCR-TCR, TCR-HLA and TCR-CMV co-occurrence, with a repertoire-size bias correction applied to the TCR pairs. In a later analysis, false discovery rates were estimated by permuting HLA or CMV assignments 20 times. In a later analysis, co-occurring TCRs were grouped using DBSCAN, and TCRdist sequence similarity was added for clustering within HLA-allele-positive subsets. Repertoires with fewer than 30,000 or more than 120,000 public chains were left out of co-occurrence clustering, as were five repertoires with anomalous nucleotide sharing. TCRdb limited this immuneACCESS table to in-frame rearrangements with V and J called. A share of clones is missing; checked studies link under half to unresolved V genes, and the rest is unexplained. V and J calls and clone size are as listed in that table; D and trimming were resolved from the DNA. Present in this sample are approximately 190,000 clones, roughly 80% of which were seen just once. Around 3% of the sample goes to the ten largest clones.

The sequenced sample consisted of PBMCs. The origin of this receptor is a woman aged 50 to 60 in good health and CMV-seropositive. Recombination joined TRBV9 with TRBJ2-5, and 7 bases in between align with TRBD1. The CDR3 has the sequence CASSVQGEETQYF. The nucleotides read TGTGCCAGCAGCGTCCAGGGGGAAGAGACCCAGTACTTC.